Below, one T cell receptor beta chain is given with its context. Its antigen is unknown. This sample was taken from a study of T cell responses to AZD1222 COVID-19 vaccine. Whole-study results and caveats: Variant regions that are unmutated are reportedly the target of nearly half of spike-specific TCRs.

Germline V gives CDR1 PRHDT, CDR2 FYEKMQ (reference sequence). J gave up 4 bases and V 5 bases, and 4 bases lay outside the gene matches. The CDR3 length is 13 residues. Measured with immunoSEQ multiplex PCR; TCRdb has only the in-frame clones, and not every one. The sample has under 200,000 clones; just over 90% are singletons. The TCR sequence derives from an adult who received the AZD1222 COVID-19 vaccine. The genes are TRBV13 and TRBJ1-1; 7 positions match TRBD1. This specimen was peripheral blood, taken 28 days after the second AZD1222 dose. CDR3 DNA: TGTGCCAGCAGCACCCGACAGGGCACTGAAGCTTTCTTT. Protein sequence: CASSTRQGTEAFF.